This T cell receptor (beta chain) was found in a study of T-cell memory formation after mild COVID-19. This CDR3 is 15 amino acids long. Looked up from germline, CDR1 is DFQATT and CDR2 is SNEGSKA (reference sequence). Trimming took off 2 bases at V and 0 bases at J, with 12 bases between the two ends. At least ten counts were recorded for this clonotype. TCRdb reanalysed the 5' RACE reads using MiXCR and keeps one entry per CDR3 protein. The data contain some 68,000 distinct CDR3 sequences, around 15% of them seen just once; the ten biggest clones take up 31%. The chain has TRBV20-1 and TRBJ2-3; D gene unclear. Sequenced sample: PBMCs or a T cell subset sorted from them (not recorded which). The receptor's source is an adult woman who had mild COVID-19 (a few samples of this study predate the infection). Cell type and time point are not known. CDR3 protein: CSARSVWESTDTQYF. DNA for the CDR3: TGCAGTGCTAGATCCGTTTGGGAAAGCACAGATACGCAGTATTTT.